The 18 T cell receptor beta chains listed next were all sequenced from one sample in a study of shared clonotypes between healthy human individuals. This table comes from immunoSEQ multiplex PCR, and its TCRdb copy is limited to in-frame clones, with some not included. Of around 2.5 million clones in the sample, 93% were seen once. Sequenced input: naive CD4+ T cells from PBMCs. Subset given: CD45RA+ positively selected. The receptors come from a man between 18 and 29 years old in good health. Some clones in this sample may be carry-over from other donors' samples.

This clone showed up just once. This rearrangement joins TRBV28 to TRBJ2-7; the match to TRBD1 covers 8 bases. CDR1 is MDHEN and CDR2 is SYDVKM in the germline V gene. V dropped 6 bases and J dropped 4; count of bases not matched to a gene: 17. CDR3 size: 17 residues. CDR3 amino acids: CASSPPPFRQGRYEQYF. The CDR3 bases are TGTGCCAGCAGCCCGCCGCCCTTTCGACAGGGGAGGTACGAGCAGTACTTC. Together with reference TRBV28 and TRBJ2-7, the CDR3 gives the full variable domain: DVKVTQSSRYLVKRTGEKVFLECVQDMDHENMFWYRQDPGLGLRLIYFSYDVKMKEKGDIPEGYSVSREKKERFSLILESASTNQTSMYLCASSPPPFRQGRYEQYFGPGTRLTVT.

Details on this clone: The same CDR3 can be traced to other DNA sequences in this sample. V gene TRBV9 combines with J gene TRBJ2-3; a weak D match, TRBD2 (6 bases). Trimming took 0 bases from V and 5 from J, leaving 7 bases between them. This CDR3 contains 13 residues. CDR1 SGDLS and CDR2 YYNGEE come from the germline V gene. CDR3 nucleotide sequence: TGTGCCAGCAGCGTAGACGGGAGAGATACGCAGTATTTT. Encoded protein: CASSVDGRDTQYF.

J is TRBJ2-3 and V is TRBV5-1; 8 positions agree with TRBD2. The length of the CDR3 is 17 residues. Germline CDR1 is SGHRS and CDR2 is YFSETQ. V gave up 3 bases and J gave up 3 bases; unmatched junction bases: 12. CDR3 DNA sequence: TGCGCCAGCAGCTGGAACAGCGGGGGAGGGCCAACAGATACGCAGTATTTT. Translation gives CASSWNSGGGPTDTQYF.

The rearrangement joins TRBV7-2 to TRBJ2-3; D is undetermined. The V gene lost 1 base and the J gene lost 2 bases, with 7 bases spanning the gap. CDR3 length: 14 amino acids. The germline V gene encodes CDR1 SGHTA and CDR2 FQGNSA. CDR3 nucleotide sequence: TGTGCCAGCAGCTTAGACCAGGCCACAGATACGCAGTATTTT. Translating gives CASSLDQATDTQYF.

The CDR3 DNA reads TGTGCCAGCAGCCCCCAAGGGAGGGGAGGCGAAGCTTTCTTT. Amino acid sequence: CASSPQGRGGEAFF. V gene TRBV9 combines with J gene TRBJ1-1; D is perhaps TRBD1 (5 bases). With 4 bases removed from V and 8 bases from J, the gap between germline ends came to 18 bases. There are 14 residues in the CDR3. Germline CDR1 is SGDLS and CDR2 is YYNGEE.

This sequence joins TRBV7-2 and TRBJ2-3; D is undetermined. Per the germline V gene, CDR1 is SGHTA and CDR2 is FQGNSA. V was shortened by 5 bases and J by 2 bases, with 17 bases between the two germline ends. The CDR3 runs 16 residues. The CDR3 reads CASSPRNTGTTDTQYF. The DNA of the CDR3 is TGTGCCAGCAGCCCCCGGAATACCGGAACCACAGATACGCAGTATTTT.

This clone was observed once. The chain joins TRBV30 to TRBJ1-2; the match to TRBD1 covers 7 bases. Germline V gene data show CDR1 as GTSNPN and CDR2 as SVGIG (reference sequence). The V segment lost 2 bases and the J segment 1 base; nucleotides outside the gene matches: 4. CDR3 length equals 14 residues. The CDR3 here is CAWSRTGNNYGYTF. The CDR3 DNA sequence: TGTGCCTGGAGTAGGACAGGCAATAACTATGGCTACACCTTC.

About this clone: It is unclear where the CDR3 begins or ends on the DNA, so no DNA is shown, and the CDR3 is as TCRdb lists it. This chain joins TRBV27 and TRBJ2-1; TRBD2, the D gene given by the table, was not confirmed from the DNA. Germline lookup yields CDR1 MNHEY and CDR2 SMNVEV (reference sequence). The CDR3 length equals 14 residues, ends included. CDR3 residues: CASSSSRGAYGQFF.

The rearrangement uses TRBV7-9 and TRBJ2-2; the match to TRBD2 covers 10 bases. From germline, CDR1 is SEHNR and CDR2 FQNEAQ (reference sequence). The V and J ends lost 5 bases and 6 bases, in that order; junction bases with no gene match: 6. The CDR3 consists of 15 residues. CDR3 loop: CASSRTSGGSGELFF. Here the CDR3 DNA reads TGTGCCAGCAGCCGGACTAGCGGAGGGTCCGGGGAGCTGTTTTTT.

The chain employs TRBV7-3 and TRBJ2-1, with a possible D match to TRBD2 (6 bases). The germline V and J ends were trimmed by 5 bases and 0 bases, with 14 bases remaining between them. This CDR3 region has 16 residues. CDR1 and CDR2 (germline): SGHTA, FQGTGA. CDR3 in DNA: TGTGCCAGCAGCATCCTCTCTAGCGACTCCTACAATGAGCAGTTCTTC. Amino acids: CASSILSSDSYNEQFF. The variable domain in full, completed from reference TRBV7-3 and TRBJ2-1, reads GAGVSQTPSNKVTEKGKYVELRCDPISGHTALYWYRQSLGQGPEFLIYFQGTGAADDSGLPNDRFFAVRPEGSVSTLKIQRTERGDSAVYLCASSILSSDSYNEQFFGPGTRLTVL.

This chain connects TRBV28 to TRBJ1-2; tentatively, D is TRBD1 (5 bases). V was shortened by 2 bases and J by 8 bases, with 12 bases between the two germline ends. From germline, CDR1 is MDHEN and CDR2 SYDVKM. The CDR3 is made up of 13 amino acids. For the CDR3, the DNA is TGTGCCAGCAGTTTACAGTCCAGGGAGGGCTACACCTTC. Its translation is CASSLQSREGYTF.

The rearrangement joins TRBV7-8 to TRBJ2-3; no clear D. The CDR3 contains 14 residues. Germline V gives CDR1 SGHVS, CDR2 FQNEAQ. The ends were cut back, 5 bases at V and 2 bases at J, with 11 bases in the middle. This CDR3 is CASSLLQFTDTQYF. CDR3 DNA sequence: TGTGCCAGCAGCCTCTTACAGTTCACAGATACGCAGTATTTT.

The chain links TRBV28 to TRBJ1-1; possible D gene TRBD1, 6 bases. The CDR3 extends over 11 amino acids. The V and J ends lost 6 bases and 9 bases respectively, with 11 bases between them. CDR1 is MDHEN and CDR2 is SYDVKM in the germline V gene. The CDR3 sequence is CASRSGVQAFF. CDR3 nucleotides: TGTGCCAGCAGGTCAGGGGTACAAGCTTTCTTT.

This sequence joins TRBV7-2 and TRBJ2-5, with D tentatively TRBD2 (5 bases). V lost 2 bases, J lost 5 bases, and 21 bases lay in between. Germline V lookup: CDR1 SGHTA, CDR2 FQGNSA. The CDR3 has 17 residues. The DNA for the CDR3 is TGTGCCAGCAGCTTAAATCCCGGGGTCAGAGCCTGGGAGACCCAGTACTTC. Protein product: CASSLNPGVRAWETQYF.

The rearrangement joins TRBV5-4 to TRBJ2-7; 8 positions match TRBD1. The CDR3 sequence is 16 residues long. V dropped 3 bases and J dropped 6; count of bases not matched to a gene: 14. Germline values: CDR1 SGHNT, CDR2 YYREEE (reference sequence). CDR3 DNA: TGTGCCAGCAGCTCGACCCCGGGACAGGCCCCCCGCGAGCAGTACTTC. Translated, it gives CASSSTPGQAPREQYF.

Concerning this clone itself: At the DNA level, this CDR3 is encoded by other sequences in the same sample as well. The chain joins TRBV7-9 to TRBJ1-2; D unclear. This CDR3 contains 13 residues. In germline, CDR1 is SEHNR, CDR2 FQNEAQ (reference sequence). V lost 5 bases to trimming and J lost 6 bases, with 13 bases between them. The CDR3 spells CASSPRTGNGYTF. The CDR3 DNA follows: TGTGCCAGCAGCCCAAGGACGGGGAATGGCTACACCTTC.

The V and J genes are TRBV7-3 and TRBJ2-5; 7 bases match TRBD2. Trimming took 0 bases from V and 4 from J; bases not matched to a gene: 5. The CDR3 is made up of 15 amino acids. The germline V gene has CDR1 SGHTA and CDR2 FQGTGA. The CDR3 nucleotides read TGTGCCAGCAGCTTAACAAGCCTAGCGGCAGAGACCCAGTACTTC. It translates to CASSLTSLAAETQYF. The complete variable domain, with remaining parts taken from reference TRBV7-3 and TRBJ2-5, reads GAGVSQTPSNKVTEKGKYVELRCDPISGHTALYWYRQSLGQGPEFLIYFQGTGAADDSGLPNDRFFAVRPEGSVSTLKIQRTERGDSAVYLCASSLTSLAAETQYFGPGTRLLVL.

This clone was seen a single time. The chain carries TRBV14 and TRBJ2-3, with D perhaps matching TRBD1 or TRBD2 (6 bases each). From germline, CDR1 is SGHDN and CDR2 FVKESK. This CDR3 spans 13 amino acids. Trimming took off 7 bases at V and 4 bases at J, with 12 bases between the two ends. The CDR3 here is CASNRGRADTQYF. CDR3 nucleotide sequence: TGTGCCAGCAATCGGGGGCGAGCAGATACGCAGTATTTT.